This T cell receptor (beta chain) was recovered during a study of control samples from healthy donors and cancer patients. Sequenced by immunoSEQ multiplex PCR; TCRdb stores in-frame clones only, minus some. The sample shows some 140,000 clones, approximately 86% of them seen only once. CDR3 length: 15 residues. V shed 1 base and J shed 7 bases, with 11 bases lying between them. CDR1 and CDR2 from the germline V gene are SEHNR and FQNEAQ (reference sequence). The rearrangement uses TRBV7-9 and TRBJ1-6; D gene unclear. Input material: blood. This clonotype originated in a young woman in good health. CDR3 amino acids: CASSLGSLPNSPLHF. The DNA for the CDR3 is TGTGCCAGCAGCTTAGGGTCGTTGCCGAATTCACCCCTCCACTTT.